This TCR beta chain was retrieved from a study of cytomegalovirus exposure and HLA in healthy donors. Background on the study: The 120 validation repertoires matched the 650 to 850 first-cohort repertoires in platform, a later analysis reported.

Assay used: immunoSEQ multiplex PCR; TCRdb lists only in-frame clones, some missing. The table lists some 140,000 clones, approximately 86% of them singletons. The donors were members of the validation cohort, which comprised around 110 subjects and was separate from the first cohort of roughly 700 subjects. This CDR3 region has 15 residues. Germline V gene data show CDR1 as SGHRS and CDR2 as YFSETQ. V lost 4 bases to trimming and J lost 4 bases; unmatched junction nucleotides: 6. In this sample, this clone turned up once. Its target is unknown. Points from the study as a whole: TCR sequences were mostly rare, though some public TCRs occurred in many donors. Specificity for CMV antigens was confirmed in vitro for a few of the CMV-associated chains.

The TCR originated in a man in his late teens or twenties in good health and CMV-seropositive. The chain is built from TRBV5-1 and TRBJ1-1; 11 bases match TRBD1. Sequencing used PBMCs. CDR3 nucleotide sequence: TGCGCCAGCAGCCTACCCGGGACAGGGGGCACTGAAGCTTTCTTT. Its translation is CASSLPGTGGTEAFF.